These 15 T cell receptor beta chains came from one sample sequenced in a study of cytomegalovirus exposure and HLA in healthy donors. Primers: 60 Vbeta forward and 13 Jbeta reverse. Here immunoSEQ multiplex PCR was the method, and the copy in TCRdb shows in-frame clones only, minus some. The table records around 200,000 clones, about four fifths of them present only once. The specimen sequenced was PBMCs. These receptors all stem from a male donor in good health and CMV-seronegative.

DNA for the CDR3: TGTGCCAGCAGCCAAGATTTAGACAATCACTCTGGAAACACCATATATTTT. Translated, it gives CASSQDLDNHSGNTIYF. This chain connects TRBV4-2 to TRBJ1-3, with D uncertain. The V gene lost 0 bases and the J gene lost 0 bases, with 12 bases spanning the gap. Germline V gene sequence: CDR1 LGHNA, CDR2 YNFKEQ. The CDR3 is made up of 17 amino acids.

The chain is built from TRBV30 and TRBJ1-2; unclear D gene. Germline V gene sequence: CDR1 GTSNPN, CDR2 SVGIG (reference sequence). Deletions cut 0 bases from V and 0 bases from J, with 5 bases between. CDR3 length equals 13 residues. The CDR3 loop is CAWSVGANYGYTF. CDR3 DNA: TGTGCCTGGAGTGTCGGGGCTAACTATGGCTACACCTTC.

The J gene is TRBJ1-5, the V gene TRBV6-6; D gene ambiguous. The V and J ends lost 0 bases and 1 base respectively, with 10 bases between them. The CDR3 spans 16 residues. CDR1 and CDR2 from the germline V gene are MNHNY and SVGAGI (reference sequence). The CDR3 sequence: CASSYSQAWSNQPQHF. As DNA, the CDR3 is TGTGCCAGCAGTTACTCCCAGGCATGGAGCAATCAGCCCCAGCATTTT.

The sample holds a few counts of this clone. The J gene is TRBJ2-7, the V gene TRBV28, with a tentative D call TRBD1 (5 bases). This CDR3 has 13 residues. V gave up 2 bases and J gave up 6 bases, with 11 bases separating them. Germline V gene lookup returns CDR1 MDHEN and CDR2 SYDVKM. The CDR3 loop reads CASSLRQGGEQYF. DNA for the CDR3: TGTGCCAGCAGTTTACGGCAGGGCGGCGAGCAGTACTTC.

This clone showed up just a few times. The V and J genes are TRBV29-1 and TRBJ1-1; 11 positions match TRBD1. V lost 2 bases to trimming and J lost 9 bases; unmatched junction nucleotides: 20. This CDR3 comprises 18 residues. The germline V gene encodes CDR1 SQVTM and CDR2 ANQGSEA. The CDR3 spells CSVEHRSFMGQGEVKAFF. In DNA form, the CDR3 reads TGCAGCGTTGAACATCGGAGTTTTATGGGACAGGGGGAAGTCAAAGCTTTCTTT.

This clone is termed medium-sized (0.01 to 0.1%). The rearrangement joins TRBV7-9 to TRBJ1-2, with TRBD1 matching 9 bases. The V gene end was trimmed by 5 bases and the J gene end by 6 bases; junction bases not matched to a gene: 7. This CDR3 region has 14 residues. CDR1 is SEHNR, CDR2 FQNEAQ, per germline (reference sequence). The DNA of the CDR3 is TGTGCCAGCAGCACGGGACAGGGAAAGGATGGCTACACCTTC. Its translation: CASSTGQGKDGYTF.

The chain uses TRBV5-6 and TRBJ1-5, with D uncertain. CDR3 size: 18 residues. Germline V gives CDR1 SGHDT, CDR2 YYEEEE. Trimming shortened V by 0 bases and J by 6 bases, and 22 bases separated the two germline ends. The CDR3 loop reads CASSLGGRGAVPLQPQHF. In DNA form, the CDR3 reads TGTGCCAGCAGCTTGGGAGGACGGGGTGCGGTGCCTCTTCAGCCCCAGCATTTT.

This chain links TRBV6-1 with TRBJ1-5; 7 nucleotides line up with TRBD1. This CDR3 has 19 residues. The J segment lost 7 bases and the V segment lost 2 bases, leaving 20 bases of the junction unmatched. CDR1 MNHNS and CDR2 SASEGT come from the germline V gene. In DNA form, the CDR3 reads TGTGCCAGCAGTGAATCGGGAGGGAGGGGGCAGGGACGTTGGCAGCCCCAGCATTTT. This codes for CASSESGGRGQGRWQPQHF.

The rearrangement links TRBV30 to TRBJ2-5; a possible D gene is TRBD2 (5 bases). The CDR3 length is 14 residues. Germline CDR1 GTSNPN, CDR2 SVGIG (reference sequence). The ends were cut back, 0 bases at V and 3 bases at J, with 11 bases in the middle. The CDR3 spells CAWSVEGWEETQYF. The CDR3 DNA reads TGTGCCTGGAGTGTTGAGGGCTGGGAAGAGACCCAGTACTTC.

This chain connects TRBV10-2 to TRBJ2-5; D may be TRBD1 (6 bases). The V end lost 3 bases, the J end lost 1 base, and 9 bases lay between the germline ends. In germline, CDR1 is WSHSY, CDR2 SAAADI. The CDR3 runs to 14 residues. The CDR3 DNA follows: TGCGCCAGCAGTGAACAGGGAATCCAAGAGACCCAGTACTTC. Protein product: CASSEQGIQETQYF.

Points on this clone: In the same sample, other DNA sequences code for this CDR3. The chain carries TRBV11-3 and TRBJ2-7; D not resolved. The CDR3 spans 12 residues. The germline V gene has CDR1 SGHNT and CDR2 YENEEA. V dropped 4 bases and J dropped 0 bases, with 4 bases sitting between them. In DNA, the CDR3 is TGTGCCAGCAGCTCCCTCTCCTACGAGCAGTACTTC. It is translated as CASSSLSYEQYF.

The chain combines TRBV2 with TRBJ2-1, with D possibly being TRBD2 (5 bases). The germline CDR1 and CDR2 sequences are SNHLY and FYNNEI. The V gene lost 2 bases and the J gene lost 6 bases, with 11 bases spanning the gap. The CDR3 sequence is 14 residues long. This CDR3 reads CASSERTFSNEQFF. For the CDR3, the DNA is TGTGCCAGCAGTGAAAGGACTTTCTCCAATGAGCAGTTCTTC.

This clone was observed a handful of times. The V and J genes are TRBV7-2 and TRBJ1-1; D remains ambiguous. The ends were cut back, 0 bases at V and 1 base at J, with 12 bases in the middle. This CDR3 has 16 residues. Germline V CDR1 and CDR2: SGHTA, FQGNSA. The CDR3 coding sequence is TGTGCCAGCAGCTTAGCGCATGTCATGCGGAACACTGAAGCTTTCTTT. Its translation: CASSLAHVMRNTEAFF.

The genes are TRBV14 and TRBJ2-7; D call uncertain. The V end lost 1 base, the J end lost 2 bases, and 9 bases lay between the germline ends. This CDR3 spans 14 amino acids. The germline gives CDR1 SGHDN, CDR2 FVKESK. CDR3 in amino acids: CASSQGLAAYEQYF. CDR3 nucleotide sequence: TGTGCCAGCAGCCAAGGACTCGCCGCCTACGAGCAGTACTTC. Together with reference TRBV14 and TRBJ2-7, the CDR3 gives the full variable domain: EAGVTQFPSHSVIEKGQTVTLRCDPISGHDNLYWYRRVMGKEIKFLLHFVKESKQDESGMPNNRFLAERTGGTYSTLKVQPAELEDSGVYFCASSQGLAAYEQYFGPGTRLTVT.

This rearrangement joins TRBV5-1 to TRBJ1-3; D is perhaps TRBD1 (6 bases). The CDR3 sequence is 18 residues long. Trimming stripped 0 bases from V and 0 bases from J, with 16 bases between. From germline, CDR1 is SGHRS and CDR2 YFSETQ. The CDR3 nucleotides read TGCGCCAGCAGCTTGGGGGGCGGCGGACAGAGCTCTGGAAACACCATATATTTT. Its translation is CASSLGGGGQSSGNTIYF.